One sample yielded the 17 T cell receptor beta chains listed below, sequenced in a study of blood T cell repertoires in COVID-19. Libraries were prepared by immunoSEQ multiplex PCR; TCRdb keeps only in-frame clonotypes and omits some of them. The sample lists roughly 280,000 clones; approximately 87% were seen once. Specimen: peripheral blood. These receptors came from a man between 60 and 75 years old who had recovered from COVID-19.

This chain's CDR3 is CASSLGGQGRETQYF. In DNA form, the CDR3 reads TGTGCCAGCAGCTTGGGAGGACAGGGTCGAGAGACCCAGTACTTC. The rearrangement uses TRBV5-5 and TRBJ2-5; TRBD1 agrees at 8 bases. The germline V gene encodes CDR1 SGHKS and CDR2 YYEKEE (reference sequence). This CDR3 contains 15 residues. The junction had 5 bases not matched to a gene; V was cut back by 0 bases and J by 4 bases. Full variable domain (rest looked up from reference TRBV5-5 and TRBJ2-5): DAGVTQSPTHLIKTRGQQVTLRCSPISGHKSVSWYQQVLGQGPQFIFQYYEKEERGRGNFPDRFSARQFPNYSSELNVNALLLGDSALYLCASSLGGQGRETQYFGPGTRLLVL.

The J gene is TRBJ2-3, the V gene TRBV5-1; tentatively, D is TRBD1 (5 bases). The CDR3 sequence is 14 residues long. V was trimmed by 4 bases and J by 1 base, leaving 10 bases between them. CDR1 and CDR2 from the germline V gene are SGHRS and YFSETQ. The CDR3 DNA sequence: TGCGCCAGCAGCGCAGGGCGAGGCACAGATACGCAGTATTTT. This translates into CASSAGRGTDTQYF.

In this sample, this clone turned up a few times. As DNA, the CDR3 is TGTGCCAGCAGTGAATTGGGACTAGCGGGGGGGCGCAATGAGCAGTTCTTC. As protein: CASSELGLAGGRNEQFF. This chain uses TRBV2 with TRBJ2-1; TRBD2 agrees at 16 bases. This CDR3 has 17 residues. V dropped 2 bases and J dropped 6; count of bases not matched to a gene: 4. Per germline, CDR1 SNHLY and CDR2 FYNNEI.

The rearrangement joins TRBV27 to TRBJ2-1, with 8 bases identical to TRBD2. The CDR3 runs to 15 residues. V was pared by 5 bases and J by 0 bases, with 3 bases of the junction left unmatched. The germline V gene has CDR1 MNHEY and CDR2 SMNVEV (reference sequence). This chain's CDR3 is CASSPGLASYNEQFF. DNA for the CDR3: TGTGCCAGCAGTCCAGGACTAGCCTCCTACAATGAGCAGTTCTTC.

CDR3 loop: CASSVEDSRTDTQYF. DNA of the CDR3: TGTGCCAGCAGCGTAGAGGACTCTCGCACAGATACGCAGTATTTT. The chain recombines TRBV9 with TRBJ2-3, with D perhaps matching TRBD2 (5 bases). The CDR3 is 15 residues long. V lost 0 bases and J lost 1, with 9 bases in between. Germline V lookup: CDR1 SGDLS, CDR2 YYNGEE.

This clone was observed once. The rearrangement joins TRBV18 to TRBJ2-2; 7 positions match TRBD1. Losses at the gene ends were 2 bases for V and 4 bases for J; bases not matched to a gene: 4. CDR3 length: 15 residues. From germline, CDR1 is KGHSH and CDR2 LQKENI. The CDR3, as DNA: TGTGCCAGCTCACCAGTGACAGGGATCACCGGGGAGCTGTTTTTT. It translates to CASSPVTGITGELFF.

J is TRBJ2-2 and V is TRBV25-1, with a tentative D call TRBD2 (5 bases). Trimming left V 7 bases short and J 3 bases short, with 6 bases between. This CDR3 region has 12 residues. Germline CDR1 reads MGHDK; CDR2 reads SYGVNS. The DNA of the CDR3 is TGTGCCAGCAAAGCGGACACCGGGGAGCTGTTTTTT. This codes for CASKADTGELFF.

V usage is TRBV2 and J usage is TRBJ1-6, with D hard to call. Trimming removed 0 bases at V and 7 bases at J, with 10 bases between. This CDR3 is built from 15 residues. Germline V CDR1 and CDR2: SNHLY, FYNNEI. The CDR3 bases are TGTGCCAGCAGTGAAGCGCCGGGTGCAAATTCACCCCTCCACTTT. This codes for CASSEAPGANSPLHF.

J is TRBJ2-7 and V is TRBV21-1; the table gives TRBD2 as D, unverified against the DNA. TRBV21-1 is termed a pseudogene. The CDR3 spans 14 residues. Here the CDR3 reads CASSNLRRCYEQYF. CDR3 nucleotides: TGTGCCAGCAGCAATTTAAGGCGGTGCTACGAGCAGTACTTC.

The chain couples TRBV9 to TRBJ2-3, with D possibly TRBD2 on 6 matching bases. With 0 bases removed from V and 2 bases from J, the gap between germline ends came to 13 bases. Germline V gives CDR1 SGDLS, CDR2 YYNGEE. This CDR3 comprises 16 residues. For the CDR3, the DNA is TGTGCCAGCAGCGTAGTGGAGGGGTCAACCACAGATACGCAGTATTTT. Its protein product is CASSVVEGSTTDTQYF.

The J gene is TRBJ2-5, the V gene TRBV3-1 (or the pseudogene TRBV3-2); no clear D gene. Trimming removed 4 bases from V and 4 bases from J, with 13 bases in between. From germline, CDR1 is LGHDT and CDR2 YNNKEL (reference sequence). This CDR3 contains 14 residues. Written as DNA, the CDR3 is TGTGCCAGCAGCCGCCGTGCGGTAGGAGAGACCCAGTACTTC. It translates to CASSRRAVGETQYF.

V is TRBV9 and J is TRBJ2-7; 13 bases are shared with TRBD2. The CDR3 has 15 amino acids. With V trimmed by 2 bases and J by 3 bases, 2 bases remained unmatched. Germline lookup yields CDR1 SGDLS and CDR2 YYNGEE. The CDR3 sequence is CASSVGTSGIYEQYF. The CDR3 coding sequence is TGTGCCAGCAGCGTGGGGACTAGCGGGATCTACGAGCAGTACTTC.

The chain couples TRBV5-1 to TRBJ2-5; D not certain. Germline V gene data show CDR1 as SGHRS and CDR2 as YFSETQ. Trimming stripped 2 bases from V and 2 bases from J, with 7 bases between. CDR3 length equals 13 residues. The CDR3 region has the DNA TGCGCCAGCAGCTTACAGCTACAAGAGACCCAGTACTTC. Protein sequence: CASSLQLQETQYF.

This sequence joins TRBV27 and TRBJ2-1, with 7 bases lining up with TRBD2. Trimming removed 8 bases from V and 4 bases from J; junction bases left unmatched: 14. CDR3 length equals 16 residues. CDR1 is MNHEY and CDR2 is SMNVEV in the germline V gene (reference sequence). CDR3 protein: CASQTGRSTLYNEQFF. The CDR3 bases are TGTGCCAGCCAAACCGGGAGGTCCACCCTGTACAATGAGCAGTTCTTC.

CDR3 sequence: CASSPRGTDTQYF. The CDR3 DNA is TGTGCCAGCTCACCTCGCGGCACAGATACGCAGTATTTT. J is TRBJ2-3 and V is TRBV18; no reliable D call. Germline V gene sequence: CDR1 KGHSH, CDR2 LQKENI. V lost 3 bases, J lost 1 base, and 5 bases lay in between. This CDR3 region has 13 residues.

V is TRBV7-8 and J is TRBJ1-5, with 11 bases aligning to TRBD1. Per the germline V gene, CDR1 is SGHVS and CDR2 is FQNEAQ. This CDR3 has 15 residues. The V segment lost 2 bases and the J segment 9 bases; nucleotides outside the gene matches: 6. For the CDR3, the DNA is TGTGCCAGCAGCTTATCGTGGACAGGGGGCCCGCCCCAGCATTTT. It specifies CASSLSWTGGPPQHF.

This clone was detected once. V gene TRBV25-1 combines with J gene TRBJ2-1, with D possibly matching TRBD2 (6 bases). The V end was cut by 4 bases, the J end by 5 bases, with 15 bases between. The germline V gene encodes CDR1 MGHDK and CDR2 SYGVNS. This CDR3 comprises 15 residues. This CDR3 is CASSAAGLRNNEQFF. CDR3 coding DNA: TGTGCCAGCAGTGCCGCGGGACTGAGGAACAATGAGCAGTTCTTC.